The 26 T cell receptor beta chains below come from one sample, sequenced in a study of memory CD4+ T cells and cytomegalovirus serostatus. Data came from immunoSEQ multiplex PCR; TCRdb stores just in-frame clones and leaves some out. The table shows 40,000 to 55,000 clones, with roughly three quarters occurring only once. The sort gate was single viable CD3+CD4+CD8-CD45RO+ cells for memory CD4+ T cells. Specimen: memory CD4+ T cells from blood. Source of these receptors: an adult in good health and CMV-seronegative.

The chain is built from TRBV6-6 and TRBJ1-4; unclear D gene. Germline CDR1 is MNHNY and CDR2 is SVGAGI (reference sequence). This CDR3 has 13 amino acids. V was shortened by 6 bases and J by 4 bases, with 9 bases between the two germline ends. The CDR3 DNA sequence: TGTGCCAGCAGGGGGAGTTATAATGAAAAACTGTTTTTT. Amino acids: CASRGSYNEKLFF.

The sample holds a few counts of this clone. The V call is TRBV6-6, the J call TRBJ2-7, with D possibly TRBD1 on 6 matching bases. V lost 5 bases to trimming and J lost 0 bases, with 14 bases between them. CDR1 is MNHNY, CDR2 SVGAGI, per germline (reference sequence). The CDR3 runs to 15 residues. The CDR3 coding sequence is TGTGCCAGCAGTCCACCACAGGGCTACTCCTACGAGCAGTACTTC. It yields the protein CASSPPQGYSYEQYF.

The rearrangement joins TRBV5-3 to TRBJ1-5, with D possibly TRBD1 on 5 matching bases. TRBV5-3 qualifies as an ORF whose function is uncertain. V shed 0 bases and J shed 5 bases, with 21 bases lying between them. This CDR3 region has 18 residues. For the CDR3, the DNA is TGTGCCAGAAGCTTGGATAGGGTCTTCGGGGCACCCGATCAGCCCCAGCATTTT. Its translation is CARSLDRVFGAPDQPQHF.

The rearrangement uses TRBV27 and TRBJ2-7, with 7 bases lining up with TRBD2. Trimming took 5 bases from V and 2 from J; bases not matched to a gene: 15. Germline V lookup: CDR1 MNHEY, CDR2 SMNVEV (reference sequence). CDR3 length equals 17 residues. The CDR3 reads CASSPKKAGTTTYEQYF. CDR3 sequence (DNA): TGTGCCAGCAGTCCAAAAAAAGCCGGGACTACTACCTACGAGCAGTACTTC.

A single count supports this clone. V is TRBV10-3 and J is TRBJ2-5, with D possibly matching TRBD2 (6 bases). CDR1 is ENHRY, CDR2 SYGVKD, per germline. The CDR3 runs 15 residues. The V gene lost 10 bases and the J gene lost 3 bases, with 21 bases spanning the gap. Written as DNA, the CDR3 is TGTGCCACCCGGAGCGGTTTTGGAGGGGAAGAGACCCAGTACTTC. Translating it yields CATRSGFGGEETQYF.

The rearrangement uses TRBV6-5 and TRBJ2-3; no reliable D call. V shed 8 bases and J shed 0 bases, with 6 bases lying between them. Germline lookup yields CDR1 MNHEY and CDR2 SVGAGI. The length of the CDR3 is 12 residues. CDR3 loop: CASQASTDTQYF. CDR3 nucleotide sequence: TGTGCCAGCCAGGCCAGCACAGATACGCAGTATTTT.

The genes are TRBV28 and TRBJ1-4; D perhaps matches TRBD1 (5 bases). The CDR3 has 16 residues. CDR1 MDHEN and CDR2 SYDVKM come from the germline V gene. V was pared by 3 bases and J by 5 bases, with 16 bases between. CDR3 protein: CASSFFGAGQNEKLFF. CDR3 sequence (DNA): TGTGCCAGCAGTTTTTTTGGGGCAGGACAAAATGAAAAACTGTTTTTT.

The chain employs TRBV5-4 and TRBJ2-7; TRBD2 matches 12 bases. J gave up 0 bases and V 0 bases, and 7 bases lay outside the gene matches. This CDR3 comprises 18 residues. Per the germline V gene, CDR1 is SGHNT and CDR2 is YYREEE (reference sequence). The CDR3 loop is CASSLVGLAGVSSYEQYF. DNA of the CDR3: TGTGCCAGCAGCTTGGTGGGACTAGCGGGCGTAAGCTCCTACGAGCAGTACTTC.

The CDR3 nucleotides read TGTGCCAGCGGGAAAACGGCGGGGGGAACCTACGAGCAGTACTTC. As protein: CASGKTAGGTYEQYF. V usage is TRBV6-1 and J usage is TRBJ2-7; 8 nucleotides align to TRBD2. Germline CDR1 is MNHNS and CDR2 is SASEGT. This CDR3 is built from 15 residues. With V trimmed by 8 bases and J by 2 bases, 11 bases remained unmatched.

The CDR3 spells CASSLVIGGRGPDTQYF. CDR3 nucleotides: TGTGCCAGCAGCTTAGTCATCGGCGGGAGAGGCCCAGATACGCAGTATTTT. This sequence joins TRBV7-2 and TRBJ2-3; 7 bases align to TRBD2. This CDR3 spans 17 amino acids. After removal of 1 base from V and 4 bases from J, the junction contained 11 bases not matched to a gene. Germline loops: CDR1 SGHTA, CDR2 FQGNSA. The full variable domain, with the rest looked up from reference TRBV7-2 and TRBJ2-3, is GAGVSQSPSNKVTEKGKDVELRCDPISGHTALYWYRQSLGQGLEFLIYFQGNSAPDKSGLPSDRFSAERTGGSVSTLTIQRTQQEDSAVYLCASSLVIGGRGPDTQYFGPGTRLTVL.

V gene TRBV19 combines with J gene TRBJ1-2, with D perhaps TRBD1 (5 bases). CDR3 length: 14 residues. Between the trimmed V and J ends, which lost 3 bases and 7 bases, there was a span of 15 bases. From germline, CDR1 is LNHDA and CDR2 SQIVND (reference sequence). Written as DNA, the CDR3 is TGTGCCAGTAGTATTCCCTACGGACATAGTGGCTACACCTTC. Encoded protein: CASSIPYGHSGYTF. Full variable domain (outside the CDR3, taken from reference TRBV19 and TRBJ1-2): DGGITQSPKYLFRKEGQNVTLSCEQNLNHDAMYWYRQDPGQGLRLIYYSQIVNDFQKGDIAEGYSVSREKKESFPLTVTSAQKNPTAFYLCASSIPYGHSGYTFGSGTRLTVV.

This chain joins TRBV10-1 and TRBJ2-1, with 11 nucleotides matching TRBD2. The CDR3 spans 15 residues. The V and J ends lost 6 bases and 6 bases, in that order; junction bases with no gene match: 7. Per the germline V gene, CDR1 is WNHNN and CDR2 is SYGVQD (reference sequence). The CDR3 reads CASRAGTSGSNEQFF. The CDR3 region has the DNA TGCGCCAGCAGAGCCGGGACTAGCGGCTCCAATGAGCAGTTCTTC.

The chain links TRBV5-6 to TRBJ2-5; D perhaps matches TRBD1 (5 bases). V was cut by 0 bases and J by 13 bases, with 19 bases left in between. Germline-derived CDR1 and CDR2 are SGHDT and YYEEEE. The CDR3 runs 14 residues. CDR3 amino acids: CASSLAGSPQGGYF. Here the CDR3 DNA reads TGTGCCAGCAGCTTGGCCGGATCTCCCCAGGGTGGGTACTTC.

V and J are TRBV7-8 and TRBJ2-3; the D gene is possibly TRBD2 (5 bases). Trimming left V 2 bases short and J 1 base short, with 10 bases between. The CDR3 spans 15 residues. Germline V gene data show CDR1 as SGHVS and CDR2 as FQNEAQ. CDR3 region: CASSLRTLGTDTQYF. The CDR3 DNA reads TGTGCCAGCAGCTTACGGACTTTAGGCACAGATACGCAGTATTTT.

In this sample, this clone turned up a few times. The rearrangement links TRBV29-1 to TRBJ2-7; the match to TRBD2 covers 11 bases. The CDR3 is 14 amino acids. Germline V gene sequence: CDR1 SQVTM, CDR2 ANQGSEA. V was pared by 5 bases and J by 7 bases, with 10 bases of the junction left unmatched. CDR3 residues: CSVLAGGNKAEQYF. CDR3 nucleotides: TGCAGCGTTTTAGCGGGGGGGAATAAGGCTGAGCAGTACTTC.

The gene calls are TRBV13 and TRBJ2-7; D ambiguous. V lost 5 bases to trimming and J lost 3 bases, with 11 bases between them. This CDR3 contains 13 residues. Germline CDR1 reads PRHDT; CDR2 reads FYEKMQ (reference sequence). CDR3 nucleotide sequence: TGTGCCAGCAGCCTGGTGGGAAGCTACGAGCAGTACTTC. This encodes CASSLVGSYEQYF.

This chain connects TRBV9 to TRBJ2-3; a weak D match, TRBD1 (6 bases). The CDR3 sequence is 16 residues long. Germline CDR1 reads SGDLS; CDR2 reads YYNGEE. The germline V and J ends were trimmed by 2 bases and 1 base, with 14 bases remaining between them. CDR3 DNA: TGTGCCAGCAGCGTCTCGGGACAAAGGGGCACAGATACGCAGTATTTT. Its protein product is CASSVSGQRGTDTQYF.

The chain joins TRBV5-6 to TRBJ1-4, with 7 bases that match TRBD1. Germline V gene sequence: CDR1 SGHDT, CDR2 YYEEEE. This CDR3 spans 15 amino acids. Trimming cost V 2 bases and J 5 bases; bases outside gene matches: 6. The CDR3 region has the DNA TGTGCCAGCAGCTTCCGACAGGGCTCAAATGAAAAACTGTTTTTT. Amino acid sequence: CASSFRQGSNEKLFF.

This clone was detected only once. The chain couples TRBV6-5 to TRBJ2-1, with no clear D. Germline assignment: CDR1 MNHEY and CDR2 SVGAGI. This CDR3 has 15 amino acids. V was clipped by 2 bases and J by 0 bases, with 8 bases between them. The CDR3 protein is CASSYGPSSYNEQFF. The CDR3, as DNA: TGTGCCAGCAGTTACGGGCCGAGCTCCTACAATGAGCAGTTCTTC.

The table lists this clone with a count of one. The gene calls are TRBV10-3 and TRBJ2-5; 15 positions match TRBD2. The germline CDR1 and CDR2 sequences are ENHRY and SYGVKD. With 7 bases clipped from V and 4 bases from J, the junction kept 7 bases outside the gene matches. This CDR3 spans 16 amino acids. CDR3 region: CAINPGLAGGTETQYF. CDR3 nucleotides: TGTGCCATCAACCCGGGACTAGCGGGAGGAACAGAGACCCAGTACTTC.

CDR3 sequence (DNA): TGTGCCAGCAGTCCAACTAGCTTTAATGGCGAGCAGTACTTC. Translation: CASSPTSFNGEQYF. The chain recombines TRBV6-1 with TRBJ2-7; weak D call: TRBD2 (6 bases). Trimming shortened V by 5 bases and J by 6 bases, and 17 bases separated the two germline ends. CDR1 is MNHNS and CDR2 is SASEGT in the germline V gene. The CDR3 has 14 amino acids.

In DNA, the CDR3 is TGTGCCTGGACTCCCTTTACGGGTGGTGGGGCCAACGTCCTGACTTTC. Its translation is CAWTPFTGGGANVLTF. The gene calls are TRBV30 and TRBJ2-6; D unresolved. V was clipped by 4 bases and J by 3 bases, with 16 bases between them. Germline CDR1 is GTSNPN and CDR2 is SVGIG (reference sequence). The CDR3 is made up of 16 amino acids.

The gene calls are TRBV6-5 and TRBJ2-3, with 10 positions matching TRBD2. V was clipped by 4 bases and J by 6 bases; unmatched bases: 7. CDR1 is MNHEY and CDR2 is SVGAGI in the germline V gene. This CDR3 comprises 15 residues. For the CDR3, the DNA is TGTGCCAGCAGTTTTTTAGCGGGAGGACTGGATACGCAGTATTTT. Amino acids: CASSFLAGGLDTQYF.

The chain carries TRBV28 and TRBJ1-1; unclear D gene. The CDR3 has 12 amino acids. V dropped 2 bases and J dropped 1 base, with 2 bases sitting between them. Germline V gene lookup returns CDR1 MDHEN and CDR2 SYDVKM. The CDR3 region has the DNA TGTGCCAGCAGTTTACAGAACACTGAAGCTTTCTTT. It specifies CASSLQNTEAFF.

The CDR3 loop is CASRQGIIEKLFF. CDR3 DNA sequence: TGTGCCAGCAGACAGGGGATTATTGAAAAACTGTTTTTT. The chain links TRBV19 to TRBJ1-4, with 8 positions matching TRBD1. This CDR3 has 13 amino acids. CDR1 is LNHDA and CDR2 is SQIVND in the germline V gene (reference sequence). V lost 9 bases, J lost 7 bases, and 7 bases stayed unmatched.

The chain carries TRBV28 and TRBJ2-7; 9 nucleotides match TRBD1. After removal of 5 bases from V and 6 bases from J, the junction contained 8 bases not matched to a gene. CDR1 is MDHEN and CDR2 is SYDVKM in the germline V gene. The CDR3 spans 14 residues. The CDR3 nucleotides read TGTGCCAGCAGTCTTACAGGGGGCAAAGCCGAGCAGTACTTC. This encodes CASSLTGGKAEQYF. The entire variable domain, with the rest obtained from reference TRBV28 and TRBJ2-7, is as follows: DVKVTQSSRYLVKRTGEKVFLECVQDMDHENMFWYRQDPGLGLRLIYFSYDVKMKEKGDIPEGYSVSREKKERFSLILESASTNQTSMYLCASSLTGGKAEQYFGPGTRLTVT.